These 8 T cell receptor beta chains came from one sample sequenced in a study of regulatory T cells in long-lasting Graves disease. Time point here: newly diagnosed GD, antithyroid drugs for less than 3 months. Generation of the TCR library employed RNA extracted from PBMCs. According to the study, TCR beta libraries were built with iRepertoire HTBI primers and CDR3-region Arm-PCR. TCRdb re-derived calls from the multiplex PCR reads in MiXCR, one entry per CDR3 protein. The sample has 400,000 to 550,000 distinct CDR3 sequences; 16% are singletons. Separately, the same data were catalogued under a study of T cells in Graves' hyperthyroidism and ophthalmopathy.

Here the sequenced sample was peripheral blood mononuclear cells (PBMCs), taken at new diagnosis, from a patient treated with antithyroid drugs. The receptors derive from a woman under 30 with Graves disease.

There are many counts of this clonotype. V and J are TRBV20-1 and TRBJ1-5; 9 bases fit TRBD1. CDR3 length: 15 residues. Unmatched junction bases numbered 8, after V lost 4 bases and J lost 4 bases. CDR1 and CDR2 from the germline V gene are DFQATT and SNEGSKA (reference sequence). CDR3 residues: CSAIQWGQGNQPQHF. CDR3 coding DNA: TGCAGTGCTATTCAGTGGGGACAGGGAAATCAGCCCCAGCATTTT.

The rearrangement joins TRBV7-8 to TRBJ2-5; 11 bases map to TRBD2. The germline CDR1 and CDR2 sequences are SGHVS and FQNEAQ. The CDR3 consists of 15 residues. V was pared by 2 bases and J by 10 bases, with 9 bases of the junction left unmatched. The DNA of the CDR3 is TGTGCCAGCAGCTTATTACTAGCGGGAGATGGGGTCCAGTACTTC. Its translation is CASSLLLAGDGVQYF.

Points on this clonotype: Possible read error: a much larger clone is one base away. The conserved final phenylalanine or tryptophan is absent from the CDR3, which likely points to a read error. The J gene is TRBJ2-1, the V gene TRBV30; D perhaps matches TRBD2 (6 bases). Germline V gene lookup returns CDR1 GTSNPN and CDR2 SVGIG (reference sequence). This CDR3 spans 13 amino acids. Trimming took 2 bases from V and 3 from J, leaving 8 bases between them. The CDR3 DNA reads TGTGCCTGGAGTTGGGGGGACTACAATGAGCAGTTCTCC. It codes for CAWSWGDYNEQFS.

This clonotype was observed at least ten times. The J gene is TRBJ2-7, the V gene TRBV29-1; possible D gene TRBD1, 6 bases. Trimming removed 4 bases from V and 2 bases from J, with 6 bases in between. The V gene's germline CDR1 is SQVTM and CDR2 ANQGSEA. This CDR3 has 11 residues. The chain's CDR3 is CSVAGAYEQYF. CDR3 bases: TGCAGCGTTGCAGGGGCCTACGAGCAGTACTTC.

The J gene is TRBJ2-5, the V gene TRBV24-1; 9 nucleotides agree with TRBD1. Germline CDR1 reads KGHDR; CDR2 reads SFDVKD. The CDR3 covers 17 residues. V dropped 3 bases and J dropped 5; count of bases not matched to a gene: 12. The CDR3 coding sequence is TGTGCCACCAGTGATGCAACCGGGACAGGGCCCCCGGAGACCCAGTACTTC. Translated, it gives CATSDATGTGPPETQYF.

This clonotype was seen ten or more times. The chain joins TRBV7-9 to TRBJ2-1; D perhaps matches TRBD1 (6 bases). CDR1 is SEHNR, CDR2 FQNEAQ, per germline (reference sequence). V gave up 6 bases and J gave up 6 bases, with 15 bases separating them. The CDR3 contains 14 residues. The CDR3 bases are TGTGCCAGCAGGCCCCGGCAGGGGAGCAATGAGCAGTTCTTC. Protein product: CASRPRQGSNEQFF.

This clonotype was detected a few times. The J gene is TRBJ1-2, the V gene TRBV5-6, with 10 bases that match TRBD1. CDR1 SGHDT and CDR2 YYEEEE come from the germline V gene. Trimming at V came to 4 bases and at J to 4 bases, leaving 4 bases not matched to a gene. This CDR3 spans 14 amino acids. This chain's CDR3 is CASSQRTGGYGYTF. CDR3 in DNA: TGTGCCAGCAGCCAAAGGACAGGGGGCTATGGCTACACCTTC.

In regard to this clonotype: This could be a read error, since a much larger clone is one nucleotide away. V usage is TRBV28 and J usage is TRBJ2-4; 7 bases map to TRBD2. Per germline, CDR1 MDHEN and CDR2 SYDVKM. The junction had 15 bases not matched to a gene; V was cut back by 3 bases and J by 13 bases. CDR3 length: 15 amino acids. The CDR3, as DNA: TGTGCCAGCAGTTTTGCGGGCGGGAGTTACAATGAGCAGTACTTC. It is translated as CASSFAGGSYNEQYF.